The 18 T cell receptor beta chains below all came from one sample that was sequenced in a study of blood T cell repertoires in COVID-19. TCRdb's copy holds only in-frame clones and misses some; the assay was immunoSEQ multiplex PCR. The sample shows some 42,000 clones, 60% to 80% of them seen only once. The sample consisted of peripheral blood. The origin of the receptors is an older woman with acute or convalescent COVID-19.

The chain is built from TRBV12-3 or TRBV12-4 and TRBJ1-2; 7 nucleotides match TRBD1. The V segment lost 4 bases and the J segment 4 bases; nucleotides outside the gene matches: 3. The CDR3 length is 13 residues. The CDR3 sequence: CASSYGTVYGYTF. CDR3 sequence (DNA): TGTGCCAGCAGTTACGGGACAGTCTATGGCTACACCTTC.

The rearrangement joins TRBV5-1 to TRBJ2-1, with a weak D call TRBD2 (6 bases). Germline CDR1 is SGHRS and CDR2 is YFSETQ. Between the trimmed V and J ends, which lost 4 bases and 6 bases, there was a span of 11 bases. This CDR3 is built from 13 residues. Written as DNA, the CDR3 is TGCGCCAGCAGCCTCGGGGGACCCAATGAGCAGTTCTTC. Translated: CASSLGGPNEQFF.

This clone was detected only a few times. The rearrangement joins TRBV2 to TRBJ1-6; 10 bases align to TRBD1. CDR3 size: 17 residues. In germline, CDR1 is SNHLY, CDR2 FYNNEI. J was trimmed by 10 bases and V by 6 bases; bases with no gene match: 15. The DNA of the CDR3 is TGTGCCAGCAGGAAGGGGACAGGGGTTTGGATGAGCTCACCCCTCCACTTT. It codes for CASRKGTGVWMSSPLHF.

A single count supports this clone. The V and J genes are TRBV7-2 and TRBJ2-5; 7 positions match TRBD2. This CDR3 region has 14 residues. Per germline, CDR1 SGHTA and CDR2 FQGNSA. V was pared by 2 bases and J by 9 bases, with 9 bases of the junction left unmatched. The CDR3 here is CASSLLAEIMAQYF. The CDR3 DNA follows: TGTGCCAGCAGCTTACTAGCGGAGATAATGGCCCAGTACTTC.

This clone was counted between two and nine times. J is TRBJ1-4 and V is TRBV5-4; a possible D gene is TRBD1 (6 bases). V gave up 0 bases and J gave up 4 bases, with 7 bases separating them. The V gene's germline CDR1 is SGHNT and CDR2 YYREEE (reference sequence). The CDR3 contains 14 residues. Here the CDR3 reads CASSLGQVNEKLFF. The CDR3 bases are TGTGCCAGCAGCTTGGGACAGGTTAATGAAAAACTGTTTTTT.

As for this clone: An end of the junction differs from the germline gene, which may be a read error. J is TRBJ2-1 and V is TRBV7-7; 7 bases fit TRBD1. Germline V gene lookup returns CDR1 SSHAT and CDR2 FNYEAQ (reference sequence). This CDR3 has 14 residues. The CDR3 region is CASSLDRAANEQFF. Here the CDR3 DNA reads TGTGCTAGCAGCTTAGACAGGGCTGCCAATGAGCAGTTCTTC.

The genes are TRBV20-1 and TRBJ1-1; D is unclear. With 5 bases removed from V and 9 bases from J, the gap between germline ends came to 13 bases. CDR3 size: 11 residues. CDR1 is DFQATT and CDR2 is SNEGSKA in the germline V gene (reference sequence). For the CDR3, the DNA is TGCAGTGCTCCCTCGGTCGAGAAAGCTTTCTTT. Translated, it gives CSAPSVEKAFF.

This clone showed up just a few times. The CDR3 sequence: CATSEQGSNTIYF. The CDR3, as DNA: TGTGCCACCAGTGAACAGGGGTCAAACACCATATATTTT. The rearrangement links TRBV24-1 to TRBJ1-3; TRBD1 matches at 7 bases. Germline CDR1 KGHDR, CDR2 SFDVKD. V gave up 4 bases and J gave up 6 bases; unmatched junction bases: 2. The CDR3 has 13 residues.

The rearrangement links TRBV11-2 to TRBJ2-2; D ambiguous. Germline loops: CDR1 SGHAT, CDR2 FQNNGV. CDR3 length equals 15 residues. V was shortened by 0 bases and J by 1 base, with 6 bases between the two germline ends. In nucleotides, the CDR3 is TGTGCCAGCAGCTTAGACGGGTTGAACACCGGGGAGCTGTTTTTT. Translating it yields CASSLDGLNTGELFF. Filled out from reference TRBV11-2 and TRBJ2-2, the complete variable domain reads EAGVAQSPRYKIIEKRQSVAFWCNPISGHATLYWYQQILGQGPKLLIQFQNNGVVDDSQLPKDRFSAERLKGVDSTLKIQPAKLEDSAVYLCASSLDGLNTGELFFGEGSRLTVL.

The chain is built from TRBV2 and TRBJ2-1, with 9 bases identical to TRBD1. J was trimmed by 7 bases and V by 7 bases; bases with no gene match: 8. Germline assignment: CDR1 SNHLY and CDR2 FYNNEI. The CDR3 sequence is 14 residues long. Written as DNA, the CDR3 is TGTGCCAGCACTACCTTAGGACAGGGGAATGAGCAGTTCTTC. This translates into CASTTLGQGNEQFF.

V and J are TRBV5-1 and TRBJ1-2, with D possibly being TRBD1 (5 bases). Trimming shortened V by 0 bases and J by 7 bases, and 13 bases separated the two germline ends. The CDR3 length is 14 residues. CDR1 is SGHRS, CDR2 YFSETQ, per germline. CDR3 residues: CASSLEEGSAGYTF. The DNA for the CDR3 is TGCGCCAGCAGCTTGGAGGAGGGGTCTGCTGGCTACACCTTC.

The chain is built from TRBV6-5 and TRBJ2-5; 7 nucleotides align to TRBD2. Germline assignment: CDR1 MNHEY and CDR2 SVGAGI. The junction had 9 bases not matched to a gene; V was cut back by 4 bases and J by 7 bases. CDR3 length equals 14 residues. CDR3 coding DNA: TGTGCCAGCAGTTCGACTAGCCCGACTGCGACCCAGTACTTC. Amino acids: CASSSTSPTATQYF.

This clone has only a few counts. This chain links TRBV7-3 with TRBJ1-2; perhaps TRBD1 as D (5 bases). The germline V gene has CDR1 SGHTA and CDR2 FQGTGA. Trimming cost V 6 bases and J 8 bases, with 22 bases left between them. The CDR3 contains 15 residues. CDR3 sequence: CASSSGVDTPGGYTF. The CDR3 DNA follows: TGTGCCAGCAGTTCGGGGGTAGACACCCCCGGGGGCTACACCTTC.

The chain combines TRBV7-2 with TRBJ2-3; TRBD2 agrees at 8 bases. Trimming removed 2 bases from V and 1 base from J; junction bases left unmatched: 2. CDR3 length: 15 residues. Germline-derived CDR1 and CDR2 are SGHTA and FQGNSA. The CDR3 sequence: CASSLQTSGTDTQYF. The CDR3 DNA sequence: TGTGCCAGCAGCTTACAGACTAGCGGCACAGATACGCAGTATTTT.

This chain uses TRBV4-2 with TRBJ1-4, with 9 bases identical to TRBD1. CDR3 length: 15 amino acids. Germline V gives CDR1 LGHNA, CDR2 YNFKEQ. Trimming at V came to 4 bases and at J to 5 bases, leaving 5 bases not matched to a gene. CDR3 nucleotides: TGTGCCAGCAGCCCCAACAGGGGGCAGAATGAAAAACTGTTTTTT. Its protein is CASSPNRGQNEKLFF.

This clone was seen more than once but under ten times. Other DNA variants within this sample encode the same CDR3. The J gene is TRBJ2-7, the V gene TRBV19, with 7 bases lining up with TRBD1. In germline, CDR1 is LNHDA, CDR2 SQIVND (reference sequence). The V segment lost 4 bases and the J segment 3 bases; nucleotides outside the gene matches: 3. This CDR3 is 13 amino acids long. For the CDR3, the DNA is TGTGCCAGTAGTAAGGGACAGATCTACGAGCAGTACTTC. Translating gives CASSKGQIYEQYF.

The chain employs TRBV30 and TRBJ1-6, with D hard to call. CDR1 and CDR2 from the germline V gene are GTSNPN and SVGIG (reference sequence). V lost 3 bases and J 7 bases, leaving 13 bases between the germline ends. This CDR3 contains 14 residues. The CDR3 spells CAWRGDGKNSPLHF. DNA for the CDR3: TGTGCCTGGAGGGGAGACGGAAAGAATTCACCCCTCCACTTT.

This clone was picked up one time. The chain has TRBV28 and TRBJ1-3, with 9 positions matching TRBD1. Germline loops: CDR1 MDHEN, CDR2 SYDVKM. V was clipped by 3 bases and J by 0 bases; unmatched bases: 6. The CDR3 runs 17 residues. The CDR3 bases are TGTGCCAGCAGTTTGTCCGGGACAGGGAACTCTGGAAACACCATATATTTT. It encodes CASSLSGTGNSGNTIYF.